This T cell receptor (beta chain) was obtained from a study of T-cell reconstitution after alpha-beta-depleted transplantation in children. Preparation of the TCRbeta library used unique molecular identifiers. Each CDR3 protein is one row after TCRdb ran MiXCR on the PCR reads. This repertoire shows under 350,000 distinct CDR3 sequences, nearly 10% found once; its top ten account for about 9.4%. The germline V gene has CDR1 DFQATT and CDR2 SNEGSKA (reference sequence). V lost 1 base and J lost 1, with 10 bases in between. The CDR3 is made up of 15 amino acids. Ten or more counts support this clonotype.

This TCR was recovered from a human donor who donated a stem cell graft to a child with SCID. The gene calls are TRBV20-1 and TRBJ1-4, with D unclear. The source material was PBMCs from the stem cell graft donor, sampled from the stem cell graft. The CDR3 loop reads CSARAWKGTNEKLFF. In DNA form, the CDR3 reads TGCAGTGCTAGAGCTTGGAAGGGAACTAATGAAAAACTGTTTTTT.